A single sample gave rise to the 16 T cell receptor beta chains below, sequenced in a study of tumor-infiltrating lymphocytes in primary liver carcinoma. With a constant-region primer, TCR beta cDNA was made from 450 to 550 ng of total RNA. Libraries for TCR beta were built through three nested multiplex PCR rounds, which together made up a slightly modified ARM-PCR procedure. Rounds one and two of PCR, each of 10 cycles, were primed with TRBV1-TRBV30 forward primers and a C-beta reverse primer. TCRdb fed the multiplex PCR reads into MiXCR, producing one record per CDR3 protein. The sample carries around 50,000 distinct CDR3 sequences, about 80% recorded once. The tissue used was unsorted bulk material of roughly 17-34 mg. RNA and DNA were co-extracted from it with the AllPrep DNA/RNA mini kit. The sample comprised liver tumor tissue from sampling region 3. Subset: tumor region T3, left-lateral pole. The receptor set was obtained from a man aged 40-50 years with primary liver carcinoma and hepatitis B virus infection.

As for this clonotype: A read error may produce the germline difference seen at one junction end. This chain connects TRBV11-2 to TRBJ2-5, with D perhaps TRBD1 (6 bases). Per the germline V gene, CDR1 is SGHAT and CDR2 is FQNNGV. The CDR3 sequence is 17 residues long. The CDR3 is CASILISGGSRQETQYF. The DNA for the CDR3 is TGTGCCAGCATCTTAATCAGTGGGGGCAGTAGGCAAGAGACCCAGTACTTC.

The chain uses TRBV11-2 and TRBJ2-5, with D unresolved. V shed 2 bases and J shed 10 bases, with 11 bases lying between them. Germline V CDR1 and CDR2: SGHAT, FQNNGV. The CDR3 extends over 12 amino acids. CDR3 DNA sequence: TGTGCCAGCAGCTTAATGGGGAACATCCAGTACTTC. Translation gives CASSLMGNIQYF. The full variable domain, completed using reference TRBV11-2 and TRBJ2-5, is EAGVAQSPRYKIIEKRQSVAFWCNPISGHATLYWYQQILGQGPKLLIQFQNNGVVDDSQLPKDRFSAERLKGVDSTLKIQPAKLEDSAVYLCASSLMGNIQYFGPGTRLLVL.

Concerning this clonotype itself: This likely comes from a read error, as the CDR3 has no conserved phenylalanine or tryptophan at its end. This chain joins TRBV6-6 and TRBJ1-6; 8 positions agree with TRBD1. This CDR3 is 16 amino acids long. Germline V gene sequence: CDR1 MNHNY, CDR2 SVGAGI (reference sequence). V lost 6 bases, J lost 8 bases, and 12 bases stayed unmatched. The DNA of the CDR3 is TGTGCCAGCAGCCTGCCTACGGGACAGGCCGATTCACCCCTCCACATT. Its protein product is CASSLPTGQADSPLHI.

Regarding this clonotype: One end of the junction is discordant with germline, which a read error may explain. Here the CDR3 DNA reads TGTGCCAGCATTGAACTTCATACGCAGTATTTT. Translating gives CASIELHTQYF. The chain is built from TRBV6-1 and TRBJ2-3; the D is unclear. The CDR3 runs 11 residues. Germline V lookup: CDR1 MNHNS, CDR2 SASEGT.

The chain combines TRBV29-1 with TRBJ2-7; 8 bases line up with TRBD1. Germline values: CDR1 SQVTM, CDR2 ANQGSEA. The CDR3 is 15 amino acids. This chain's CDR3 is CGAHMDPSGGDEQYF. CDR3 DNA: TGCGGCGCTCACATGGATCCGTCAGGGGGCGACGAGCAGTACTTC.

This clonotype was detected many times. The chain recombines TRBV6-1 with TRBJ1-2; no reliable D call. Germline lookup yields CDR1 MNHNS and CDR2 SASEGT. Trimming cost V 0 bases and J 4 bases, with 15 bases left between them. This CDR3 comprises 16 residues. This CDR3 reads CASSEALWGVAYGYTF. The CDR3 DNA follows: TGTGCCAGCAGTGAAGCGCTCTGGGGAGTAGCCTATGGCTACACCTTC.

A remark on this clonotype: Here the CDR3 omits its conserved ending phenylalanine or tryptophan, so a read error is the likely source. The rearrangement uses TRBV12-3 or TRBV12-4 and TRBJ1-1, with TRBD1 matching over 8 bases. This CDR3 region has 17 residues. The CDR3 region has the DNA TGTGCCAGCAGGCACGGACAGGGCCCCCTGATGAACACTGGAGCTTTCATT. This translates into CASRHGQGPLMNTGAFI.

Remarks on this clonotype: Compared with germline, one end of the junction differs, possibly owing to a read error. This chain uses TRBV29-1 with TRBJ2-1, with 8 bases identical to TRBD1. The CDR3 loop spans 16 amino acids. CDR1 SQVTM and CDR2 ANQGSEA come from the germline V gene. In DNA, the CDR3 is TGCTGCGTTGAATGGGACAGGATTAGATCTTGCAATGAGCAGTTATTC. It yields the protein CCVEWDRIRSCNEQLF.

The chain carries TRBV6-8 and TRBJ2-7, with TRBD1 matching 8 bases. The CDR3 spans 15 residues. The germline V gene has CDR1 MNHGY and CDR2 SAAAGT. Written as DNA, the CDR3 is TGTGCTAGTAGTTGGGGACAGGTCGCTACGAGAGACCAGTACTTC. This sequence encodes CASSWGQVATRDQYF.

For this clonotype: The CDR3 carries no conserved terminal phenylalanine or tryptophan, so it likely arises from a read error. The chain links TRBV6-6 to TRBJ1-1; D is ambiguous. Germline V gene sequence: CDR1 MNHNY, CDR2 SVGAGI (reference sequence). The CDR3 is made up of 14 amino acids. The CDR3 is CASSYSIATTEAFI. The CDR3 nucleotides read TGTGCCAGTAGTTACTCGATTGCAACCACTGAAGCTTTCATT.

Concerning this clonotype: This sequence may be a read error, since a much larger clone differs from it by one base. A read error is likely, as this CDR3 ends without the conserved phenylalanine or tryptophan. The V and J genes are TRBV28 and TRBJ2-7, with D possibly called TRBD1 or TRBD2 (5 bases each). Germline V gene sequence: CDR1 MDHEN, CDR2 SYDVKM. The CDR3 has 15 residues. V lost 5 bases and J 2 bases, leaving 16 bases between the germline ends. The chain's CDR3 is CASSLPGPATYEQYL. The CDR3 DNA reads TGTGCCAGCAGTCTCCCGGGACCCGCAACCTACGAGCAGTACTTA.

This clonotype was detected ten times or more. This chain connects TRBV28 to TRBJ1-1; a weak D match, TRBD1 (5 bases). Germline values: CDR1 MDHEN, CDR2 SYDVKM. Trimming shortened V by 3 bases and J by 9 bases, and 8 bases separated the two germline ends. The CDR3 totals 11 residues. The CDR3 loop is CASSLGPQAFF. CDR3 nucleotides: TGTGCCAGCAGTTTGGGACCTCAAGCTTTCTTT.

To note about this clonotype: A much larger clone differs by one base, so this may be a read error. This chain connects TRBV28 to TRBJ2-1, with TRBD1 identical over 8 bases. This CDR3 has 11 amino acids. From germline, CDR1 is MDHEN and CDR2 SYDVKM. The CDR3 nucleotides are TGTACCAGCAGGGATAGGACAGGGAAGTTCTTC. The encoded protein is CTSRDRTGKFF.

This clonotype was seen repeatedly, ten times or more. The chain recombines TRBV18 with TRBJ2-1; 9 positions match TRBD2. Germline assignment: CDR1 KGHSH and CDR2 LQKENI. The CDR3 sequence is 15 residues long. V trimming: 3 bases; J trimming: 14 bases; junction bases outside the gene matches: 14. The CDR3 region is CASSPPARASGTEFF. In DNA, the CDR3 is TGTGCCAGCTCACCGCCCGCGAGGGCTAGCGGGACCGAGTTCTTC.

Concerning this clonotype itself: Mismatch with germline at one junction end may stem from a read error. The chain employs TRBV10-2 and TRBJ2-5; a weak D match, TRBD2 (7 bases). CDR1 and CDR2 (germline): WSHSY, SAAADI. The CDR3 consists of 15 residues. CDR3 nucleotides: TGCGCCAACAGTGAGTCGGAAAGGGGGGGAGAGACCAAGTACTTC. Translated, it gives CANSESERGGETKYF.

On this clonotype itself: No conserved phenylalanine or tryptophan ends this CDR3, so it is likely a read error. Here the CDR3 DNA reads TGTGCCAGCAGTTCCCTAAGCGGGAGCGCAACGGATACGCAGTATTAT. This sequence encodes CASSSLSGSATDTQYY. The rearrangement joins TRBV12-3 or TRBV12-4 to TRBJ2-3, with 8 bases lining up with TRBD2. The CDR3 extends over 16 amino acids. Germline trimming cut 4 bases from V and 6 bases from J; bases unmatched to any gene: 12.